This TCR beta chain was retrieved from a study of blood T cell repertoires in COVID-19. The method was immunoSEQ multiplex PCR; TCRdb's version includes in-frame clones alone and lacks a portion of them. Altogether about 280,000 clones are present, about 86% being singletons, with the ten largest covering less than 2.5%. The sequenced sample was peripheral blood. This TCR was recovered from a woman aged 30 to 39 who had recovered from COVID-19.

DNA for the CDR3: TGTGCCACCTCGAGTGGACAGGGGGTGGATCAGCCCCAGCATTTT. This translates into CATSSGQGVDQPQHF. This chain connects TRBV28 to TRBJ1-5, with TRBD1 matching over 10 bases. V trimming: 10 bases; J trimming: 5 bases; junction bases outside the gene matches: 11. The germline gives CDR1 MDHEN, CDR2 SYDVKM. The CDR3 runs to 15 residues.